Reported below is one T cell receptor beta chain. Its specificity is unknown. This record comes from a study of post-analysis software for immune sequencing data. Turning to the study itself: As for disease course, relapsing-remitting, secondary progressive and progressive-relapsing multiple sclerosis were all included. Findings and limits, study-wide: Samples from one preparation batch, clustered by F measure, grouped strongly together. The study found TRBV5-6, TRBV5-1 and TRBV20-1 among five TRBV segments more frequent in patients than controls. For normalized Chao1 diversity, multiple sclerosis patients scored significantly lower than controls did.

Germline CDR1 and CDR2: SGHRS and YFSETQ. CDR3 length: 12 residues. Unique molecular identifiers were present in the TCR beta cDNA libraries. Yield was roughly 0.5 million cDNA molecules from around 1 to 10 million T cells. TCRdb re-analysed the PCR reads in MiXCR, keeping a single row per CDR3 protein. The sample carries about 820,000 distinct CDR3 sequences, approximately 53% recorded once. This rearrangement joins TRBV5-1 to TRBJ2-4; D call uncertain. The J call may be faulty, since TRBJ2-7 better matches the DNA end. The sequencing input was blood. The sequence was collected from a girl between 5 and 17 years old with multiple sclerosis. CDR3 nucleotides: TGCGCCAGCAGCTTGGTCCACTACGAGCAGTACTTC. Translating gives CASSLVHYEQYF.